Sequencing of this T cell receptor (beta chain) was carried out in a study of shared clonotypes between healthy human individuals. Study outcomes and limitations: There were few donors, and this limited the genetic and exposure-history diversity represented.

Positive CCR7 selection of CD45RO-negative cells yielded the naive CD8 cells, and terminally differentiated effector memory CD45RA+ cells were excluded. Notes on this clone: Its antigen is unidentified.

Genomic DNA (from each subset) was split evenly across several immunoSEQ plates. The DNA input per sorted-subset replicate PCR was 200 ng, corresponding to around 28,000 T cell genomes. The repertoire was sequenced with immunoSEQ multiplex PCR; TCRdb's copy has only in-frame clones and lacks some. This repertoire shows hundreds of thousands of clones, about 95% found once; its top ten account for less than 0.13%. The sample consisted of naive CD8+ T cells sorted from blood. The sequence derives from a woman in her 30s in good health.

DNA of the CDR3: TGTGCCAGCAGCTTATCAGAGAGGAATGAGCAGTTCTTC. This codes for CASSLSERNEQFF. The chain combines TRBV7-9 with TRBJ2-1; D gene unclear. V lost 2 bases and J 7 bases, leaving 9 bases between the germline ends. This CDR3 region has 13 residues. The germline CDR1 and CDR2 sequences are SEHNR and FQNEAQ (reference sequence).